This T cell receptor (beta chain) was observed in a study of blood T cell repertoires in COVID-19. The germline CDR1 and CDR2 sequences are LGHDT and YNNKEL (reference sequence). This CDR3 comprises 15 residues. Trimming left V 3 bases short and J 3 bases short, with 14 bases between. Data came from immunoSEQ multiplex PCR; TCRdb stores just in-frame clones and leaves some out. The table lists about 44,000 clones, approximately 88% of them singletons. The clonotype was recovered from a woman in her 40s with acute or convalescent COVID-19. Input material: peripheral blood. The rearrangement links TRBV3-1 (or the pseudogene TRBV3-2) to TRBJ1-2, with TRBD1 as a possible D gene (6 bases). CDR3 coding DNA: TGTGCCAGCAGCCAGACAGGTGGGCTCCACTATGGCTACACCTTC. Encoded protein: CASSQTGGLHYGYTF.